Below, one T cell receptor (beta chain) is given with its context. Its antigen remains unknown. PCR used 60 Vbeta primers and 13 Jbeta primers. TCRdb's copy holds only in-frame clones and misses some; the assay was immunoSEQ multiplex PCR. This table holds 190,000 or so clones, approximately 80% found once. These data come from a study of cytomegalovirus exposure and HLA in healthy donors. Across the study: Early released data had about 85 million unique TCRs, all coming from HLA-typed donors.

Study-wide results and limits: Reported performance of the classifier showed diagnosis of cytomegalovirus status with high specificity and sensitivity. Later analysis indicated greater clonal expansion among HLA-associated TCR beta chains than among equally common other chains. Presence/absence analysis assumed near-uniform sequencing depth across donors.

V shed 1 base, J shed 8 bases, and the junction held 8 bases outside the gene matches. This CDR3 comprises 16 residues. Germline CDR1 is MNHNS and CDR2 is SASEGT. This receptor was obtained from a boy between 2 and 15 years old in good health and CMV-seronegative. This chain connects TRBV6-1 to TRBJ1-4, with TRBD1 matching over 9 bases. Sequencing input: PBMCs. DNA for the CDR3: TGTGCCAGCAGTGAAGAGGGGACAGGGAGTTGGGAAAAACTGTTTTTT. Translating it yields CASSEEGTGSWEKLFF.